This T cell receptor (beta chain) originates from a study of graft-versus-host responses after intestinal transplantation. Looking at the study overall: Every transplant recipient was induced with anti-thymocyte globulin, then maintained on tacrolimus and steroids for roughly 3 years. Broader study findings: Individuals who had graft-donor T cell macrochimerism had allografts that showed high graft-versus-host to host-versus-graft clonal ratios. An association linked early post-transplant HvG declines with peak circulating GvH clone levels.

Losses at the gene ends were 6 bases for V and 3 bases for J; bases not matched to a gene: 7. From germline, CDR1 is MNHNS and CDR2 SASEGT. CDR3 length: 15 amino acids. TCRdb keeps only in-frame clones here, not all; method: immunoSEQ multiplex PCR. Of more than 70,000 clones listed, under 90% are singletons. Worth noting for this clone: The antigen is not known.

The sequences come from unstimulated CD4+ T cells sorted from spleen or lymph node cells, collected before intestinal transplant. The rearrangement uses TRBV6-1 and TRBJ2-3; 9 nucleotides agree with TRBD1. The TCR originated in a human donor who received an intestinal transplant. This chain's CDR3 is CASRRTGVGTDTQYF. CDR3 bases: TGTGCCAGCAGGCGGACAGGGGTCGGGACAGATACGCAGTATTTT.